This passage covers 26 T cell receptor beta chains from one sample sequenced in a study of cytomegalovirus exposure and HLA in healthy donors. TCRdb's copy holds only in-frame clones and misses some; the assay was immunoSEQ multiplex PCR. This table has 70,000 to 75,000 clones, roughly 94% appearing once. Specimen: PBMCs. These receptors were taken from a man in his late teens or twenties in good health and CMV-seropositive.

CDR3 sequence reads: CASSPEQGRNTEAFF. The DNA for the CDR3 is TGTGCCAGCAGTCCCGAACAGGGCCGGAACACTGAAGCTTTCTTT. V gene TRBV27 combines with J gene TRBJ1-1; a weak D match, TRBD1 (6 bases). V shed 5 bases and J shed 1 base, with 14 bases lying between them. Germline values: CDR1 MNHEY, CDR2 SMNVEV (reference sequence). The CDR3 has 15 amino acids.

CDR3 sequence (DNA): TGTGCCAGCAGCTTAGACCTCAGGGGAGCGAGGTCCTACGAGCAGTACTTC. As protein: CASSLDLRGARSYEQYF. The V call is TRBV7-2, the J call TRBJ2-7; a weak D match, TRBD1 (6 bases). V was pared by 1 base and J by 1 base, with 17 bases between. The CDR3 consists of 17 residues. CDR1 and CDR2 (germline): SGHTA, FQGNSA.

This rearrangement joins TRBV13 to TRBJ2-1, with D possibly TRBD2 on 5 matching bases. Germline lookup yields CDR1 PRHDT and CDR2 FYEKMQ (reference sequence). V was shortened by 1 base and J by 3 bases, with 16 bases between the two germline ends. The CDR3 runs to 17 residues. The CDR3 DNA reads TGTGCCAGCAGCTTAGTCAACGTAGGTCGGGACTACAATGAGCAGTTCTTC. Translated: CASSLVNVGRDYNEQFF.

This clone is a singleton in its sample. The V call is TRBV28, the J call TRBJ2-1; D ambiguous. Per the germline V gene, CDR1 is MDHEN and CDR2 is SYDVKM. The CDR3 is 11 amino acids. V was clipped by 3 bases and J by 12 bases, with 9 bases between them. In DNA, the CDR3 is TGTGCCAGCAGTTTCCCCTCAGGGCAGTTCTTC. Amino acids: CASSFPSGQFF.

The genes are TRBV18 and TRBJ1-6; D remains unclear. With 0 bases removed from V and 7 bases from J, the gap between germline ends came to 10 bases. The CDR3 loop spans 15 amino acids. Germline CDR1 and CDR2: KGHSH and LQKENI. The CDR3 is CASSPPLAGNSPLHF. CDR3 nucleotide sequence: TGTGCCAGCTCACCACCGTTGGCGGGGAATTCACCCCTCCACTTT.

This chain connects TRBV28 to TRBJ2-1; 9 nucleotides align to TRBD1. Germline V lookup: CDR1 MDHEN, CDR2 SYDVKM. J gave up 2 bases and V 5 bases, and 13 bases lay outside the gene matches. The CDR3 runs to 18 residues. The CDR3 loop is CASSTRQGGSGTYNEQFF. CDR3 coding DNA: TGTGCCAGCAGTACCAGACAGGGGGGCAGCGGGACCTACAATGAGCAGTTCTTC.

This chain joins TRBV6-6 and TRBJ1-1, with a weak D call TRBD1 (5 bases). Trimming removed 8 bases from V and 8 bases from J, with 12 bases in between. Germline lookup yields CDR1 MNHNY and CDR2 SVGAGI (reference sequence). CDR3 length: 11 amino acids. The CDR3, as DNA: TGTGCCAGCCGAGAAGGGGTAGAAGCTTTCTTT. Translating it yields CASREGVEAFF.

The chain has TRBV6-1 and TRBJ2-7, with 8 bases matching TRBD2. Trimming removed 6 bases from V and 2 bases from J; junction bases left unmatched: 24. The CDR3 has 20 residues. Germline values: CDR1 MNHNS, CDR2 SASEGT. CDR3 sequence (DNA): TGTGCCAGCAGGGAACGGGGGGAATACAGTAGCGGGGCCCCCCCCTACGAGCAGTACTTC. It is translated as CASRERGEYSSGAPPYEQYF.

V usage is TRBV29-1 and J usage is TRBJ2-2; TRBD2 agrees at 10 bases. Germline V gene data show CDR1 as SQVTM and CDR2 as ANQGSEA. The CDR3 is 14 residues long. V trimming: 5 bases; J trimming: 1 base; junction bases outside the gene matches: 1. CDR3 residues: CSVLAGGNTGELFF. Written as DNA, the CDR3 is TGCAGCGTTTTAGCGGGAGGGAACACCGGGGAGCTGTTTTTT.

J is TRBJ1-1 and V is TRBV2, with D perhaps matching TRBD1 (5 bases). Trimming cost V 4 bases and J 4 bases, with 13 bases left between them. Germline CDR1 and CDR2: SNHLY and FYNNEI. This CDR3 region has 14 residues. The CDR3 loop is CASSGWGGGTEAFF. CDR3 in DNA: TGTGCCAGCAGTGGGTGGGGGGGTGGCACTGAAGCTTTCTTT.

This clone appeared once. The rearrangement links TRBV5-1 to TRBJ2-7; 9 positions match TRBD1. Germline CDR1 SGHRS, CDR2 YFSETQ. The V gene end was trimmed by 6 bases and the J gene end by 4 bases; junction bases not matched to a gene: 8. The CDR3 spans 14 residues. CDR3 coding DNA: TGCGCCAGCAACTCCGGGACAGGGTTTTACGAGCAGTACTTC. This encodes CASNSGTGFYEQYF.

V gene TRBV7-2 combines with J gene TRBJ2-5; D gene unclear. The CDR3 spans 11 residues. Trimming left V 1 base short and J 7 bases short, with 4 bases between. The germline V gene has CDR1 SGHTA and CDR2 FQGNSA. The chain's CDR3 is CASSLGVTQYF. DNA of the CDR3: TGTGCCAGCAGCTTAGGAGTGACCCAGTACTTC. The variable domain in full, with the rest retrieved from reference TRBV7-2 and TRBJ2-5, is GAGVSQSPSNKVTEKGKDVELRCDPISGHTALYWYRQSLGQGLEFLIYFQGNSAPDKSGLPSDRFSAERTGGSVSTLTIQRTQQEDSAVYLCASSLGVTQYFGPGTRLLVL.

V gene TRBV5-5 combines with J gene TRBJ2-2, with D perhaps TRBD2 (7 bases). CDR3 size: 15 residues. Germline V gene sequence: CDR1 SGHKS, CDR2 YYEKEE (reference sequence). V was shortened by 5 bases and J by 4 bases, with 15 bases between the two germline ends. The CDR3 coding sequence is TGTGCCAGCAGGGAGGGGGGGCATGGCACCGGGGAGCTGTTTTTT. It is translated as CASREGGHGTGELFF.

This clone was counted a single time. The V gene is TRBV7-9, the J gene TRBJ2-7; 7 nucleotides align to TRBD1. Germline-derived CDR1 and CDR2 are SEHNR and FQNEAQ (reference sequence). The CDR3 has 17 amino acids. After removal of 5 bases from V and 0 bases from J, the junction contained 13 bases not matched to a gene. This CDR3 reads CASSQQGQWRSSYEQYF. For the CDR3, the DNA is TGTGCCAGCAGCCAACAGGGACAGTGGAGGAGCTCCTACGAGCAGTACTTC.

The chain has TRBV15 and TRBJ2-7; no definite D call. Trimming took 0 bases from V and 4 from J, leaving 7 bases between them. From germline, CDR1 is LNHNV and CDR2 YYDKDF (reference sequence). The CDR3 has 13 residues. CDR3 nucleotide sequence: TGTGCCACCAGCAGAGATCGAGAATACGAGCAGTACTTC. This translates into CATSRDREYEQYF.

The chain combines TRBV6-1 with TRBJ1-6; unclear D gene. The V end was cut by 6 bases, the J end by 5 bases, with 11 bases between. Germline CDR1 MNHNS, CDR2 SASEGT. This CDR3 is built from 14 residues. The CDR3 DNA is TGTGCCAGCAGGAAAGAGTCGCATAATTCACCCCTCCACTTT. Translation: CASRKESHNSPLHF.

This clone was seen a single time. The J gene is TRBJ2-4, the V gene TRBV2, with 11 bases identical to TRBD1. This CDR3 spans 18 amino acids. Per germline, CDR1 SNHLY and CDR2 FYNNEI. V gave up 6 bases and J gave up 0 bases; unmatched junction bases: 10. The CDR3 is CASRGGTGGFIAKNIQYF. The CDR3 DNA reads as TGTGCCAGCAGGGGAGGGACAGGGGGGTTTATAGCCAAAAACATTCAGTACTTC.

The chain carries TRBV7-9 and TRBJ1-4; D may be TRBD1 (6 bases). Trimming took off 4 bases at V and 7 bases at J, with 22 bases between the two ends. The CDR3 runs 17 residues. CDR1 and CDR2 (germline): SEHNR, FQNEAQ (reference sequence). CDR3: CASSYSGAGGAGEKLFF. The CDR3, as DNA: TGTGCCAGCAGCTACAGTGGGGCGGGGGGCGCAGGTGAAAAACTGTTTTTT.

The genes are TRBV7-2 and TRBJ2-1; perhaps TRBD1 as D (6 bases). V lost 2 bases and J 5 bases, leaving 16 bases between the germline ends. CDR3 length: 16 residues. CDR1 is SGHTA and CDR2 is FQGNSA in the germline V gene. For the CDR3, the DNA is TGTGCCAGCAGCTTATTTGCACAGGGAGCGGACAATGAGCAGTTCTTC. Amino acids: CASSLFAQGADNEQFF.

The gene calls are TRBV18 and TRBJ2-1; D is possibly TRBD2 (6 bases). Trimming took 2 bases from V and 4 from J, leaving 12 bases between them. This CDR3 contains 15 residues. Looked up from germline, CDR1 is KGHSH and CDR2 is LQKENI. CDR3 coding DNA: TGTGCCAGCTCACCAAATGGACTAACATACAATGAGCAGTTCTTC. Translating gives CASSPNGLTYNEQFF.

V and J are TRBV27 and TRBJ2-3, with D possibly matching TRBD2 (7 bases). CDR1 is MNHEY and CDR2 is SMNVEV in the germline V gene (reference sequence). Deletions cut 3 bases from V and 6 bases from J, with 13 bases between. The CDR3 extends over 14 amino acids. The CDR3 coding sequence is TGTGCCAGCAGTTTGGGGGGGGCCTGGGATACGCAGTATTTT. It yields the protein CASSLGGAWDTQYF.

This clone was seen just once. CDR3 in DNA: TGTGCCAGCAGCGTAGGAGGGAATTTTAACACTGAAGCTTTCTTT. It translates to CASSVGGNFNTEAFF. V is TRBV9 and J is TRBJ1-1; D gene ambiguous. The CDR3 has 15 amino acids. Germline CDR1 SGDLS, CDR2 YYNGEE. The germline V and J ends were trimmed by 0 bases and 2 bases, with 11 bases remaining between them.

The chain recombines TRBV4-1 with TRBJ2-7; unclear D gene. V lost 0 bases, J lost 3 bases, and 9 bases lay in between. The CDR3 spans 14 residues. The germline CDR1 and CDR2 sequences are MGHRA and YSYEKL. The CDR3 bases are TGCGCCAGCAGCCAAGATCTAGGCAGCTACGAGCAGTACTTC. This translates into CASSQDLGSYEQYF.

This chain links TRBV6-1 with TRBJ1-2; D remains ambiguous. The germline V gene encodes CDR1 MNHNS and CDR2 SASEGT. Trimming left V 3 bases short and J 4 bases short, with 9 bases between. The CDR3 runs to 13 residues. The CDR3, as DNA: TGTGCCAGCAGTGATTTTACAGTCTATGGCTACACCTTC. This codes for CASSDFTVYGYTF.

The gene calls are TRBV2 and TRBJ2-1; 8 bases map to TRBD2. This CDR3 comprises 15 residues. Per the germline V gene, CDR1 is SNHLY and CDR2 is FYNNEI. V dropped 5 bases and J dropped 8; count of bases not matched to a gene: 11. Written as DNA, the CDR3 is TGTGCCAGCAGTCTCACCGGGACTAGTTCGTATGAGCAGTTCTTC. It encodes CASSLTGTSSYEQFF.

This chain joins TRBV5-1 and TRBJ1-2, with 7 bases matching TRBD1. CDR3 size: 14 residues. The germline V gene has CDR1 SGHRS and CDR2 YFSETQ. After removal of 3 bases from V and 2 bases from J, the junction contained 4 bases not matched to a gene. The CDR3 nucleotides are TGCGCCAGCAGCTCCCCGGGACAGAACTATGGCTACACCTTC. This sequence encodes CASSSPGQNYGYTF.